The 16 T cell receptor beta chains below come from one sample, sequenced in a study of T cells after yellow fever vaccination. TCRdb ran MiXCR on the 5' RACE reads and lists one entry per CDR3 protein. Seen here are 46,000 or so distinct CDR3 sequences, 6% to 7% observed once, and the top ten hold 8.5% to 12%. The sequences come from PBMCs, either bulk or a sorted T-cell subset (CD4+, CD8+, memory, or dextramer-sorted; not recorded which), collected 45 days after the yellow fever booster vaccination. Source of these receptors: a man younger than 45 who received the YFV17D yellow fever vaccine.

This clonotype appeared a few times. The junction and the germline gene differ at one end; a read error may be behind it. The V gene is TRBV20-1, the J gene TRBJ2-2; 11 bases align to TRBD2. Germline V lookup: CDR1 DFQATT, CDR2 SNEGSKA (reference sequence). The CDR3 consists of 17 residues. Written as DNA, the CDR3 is TGCTGTGCTTCCCCGGGACTAGCGGAGTTCAACACCGGGGAGCTGTTTTTT. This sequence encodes CCASPGLAEFNTGELFF.

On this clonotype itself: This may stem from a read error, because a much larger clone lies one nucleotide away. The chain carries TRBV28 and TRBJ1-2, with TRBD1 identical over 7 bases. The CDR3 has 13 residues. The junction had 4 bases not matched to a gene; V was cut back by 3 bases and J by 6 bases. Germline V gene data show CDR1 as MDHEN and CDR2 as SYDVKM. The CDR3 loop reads CASSFLDRDGYTF. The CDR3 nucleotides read TGTGCCAGCAGTTTCCTCGACAGGGATGGCTACACCTTC.

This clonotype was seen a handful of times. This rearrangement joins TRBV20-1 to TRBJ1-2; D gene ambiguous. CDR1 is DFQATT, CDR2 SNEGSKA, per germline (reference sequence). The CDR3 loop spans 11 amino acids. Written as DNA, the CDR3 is TGCACCACACGGGCGGTCGATGGCTACACCTTC. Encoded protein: CTTRAVDGYTF.

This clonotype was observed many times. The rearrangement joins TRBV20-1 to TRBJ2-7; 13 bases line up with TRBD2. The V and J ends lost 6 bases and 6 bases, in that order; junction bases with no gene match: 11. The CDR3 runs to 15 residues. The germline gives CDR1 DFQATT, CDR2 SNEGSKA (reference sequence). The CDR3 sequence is CSAKSGLAGSTEQYF. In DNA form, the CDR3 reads TGCAGTGCCAAATCGGGACTAGCGGGATCGACCGAGCAGTACTTC.

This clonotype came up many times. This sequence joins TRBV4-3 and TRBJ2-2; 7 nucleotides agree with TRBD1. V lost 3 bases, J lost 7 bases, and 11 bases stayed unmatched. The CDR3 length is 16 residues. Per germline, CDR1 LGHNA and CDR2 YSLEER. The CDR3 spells CASSQTKGQFGGELFF. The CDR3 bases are TGCGCCAGCAGCCAGACTAAGGGACAGTTCGGCGGGGAGCTGTTTTTT.

The CDR3 region has the DNA TGCGCCAGCAGTGAGTGGCAACAGCCCCAGCATTTT. Its protein is CASSEWQQPQHF. The gene calls are TRBV10-2 and TRBJ1-5; D unclear. The germline V and J ends were trimmed by 1 base and 7 bases, with 5 bases remaining between them. Germline V lookup: CDR1 WSHSY, CDR2 SAAADI. This CDR3 comprises 12 residues.

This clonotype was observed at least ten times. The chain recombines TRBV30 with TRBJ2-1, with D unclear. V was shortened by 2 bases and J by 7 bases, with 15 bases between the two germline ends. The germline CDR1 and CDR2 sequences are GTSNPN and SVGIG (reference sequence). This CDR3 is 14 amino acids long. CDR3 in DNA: TGTGCCTGGAGTTCTACCACAGACGTAAATGAGCAGTTCTTC. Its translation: CAWSSTTDVNEQFF.

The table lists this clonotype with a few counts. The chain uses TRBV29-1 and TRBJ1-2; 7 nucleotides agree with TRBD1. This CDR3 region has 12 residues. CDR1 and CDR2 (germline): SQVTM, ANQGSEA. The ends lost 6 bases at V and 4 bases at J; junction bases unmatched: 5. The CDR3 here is CSVWGTVYGYTF. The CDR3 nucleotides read TGCAGCGTGTGGGGGACAGTCTATGGCTACACCTTC.

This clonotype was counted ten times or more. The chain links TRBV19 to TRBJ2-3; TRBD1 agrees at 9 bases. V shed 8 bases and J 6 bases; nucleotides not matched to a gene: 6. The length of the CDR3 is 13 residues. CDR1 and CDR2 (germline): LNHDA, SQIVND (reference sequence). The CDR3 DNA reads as TGTGCCAGTTCAACAGGGGGCGAGGATACGCAGTATTTT. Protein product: CASSTGGEDTQYF.

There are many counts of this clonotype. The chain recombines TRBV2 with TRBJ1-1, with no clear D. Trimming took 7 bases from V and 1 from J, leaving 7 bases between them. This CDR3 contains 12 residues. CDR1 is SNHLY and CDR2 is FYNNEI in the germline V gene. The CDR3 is CASIGQNTEAFF. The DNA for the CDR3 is TGTGCCAGCATCGGGCAGAACACTGAAGCTTTCTTT.

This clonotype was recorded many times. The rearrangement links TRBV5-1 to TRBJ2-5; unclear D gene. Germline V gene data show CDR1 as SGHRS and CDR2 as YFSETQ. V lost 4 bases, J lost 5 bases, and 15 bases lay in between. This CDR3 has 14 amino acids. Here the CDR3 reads CASSLRPGVETQYF. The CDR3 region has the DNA TGCGCCAGCAGCCTGAGGCCAGGCGTGGAGACCCAGTACTTC.

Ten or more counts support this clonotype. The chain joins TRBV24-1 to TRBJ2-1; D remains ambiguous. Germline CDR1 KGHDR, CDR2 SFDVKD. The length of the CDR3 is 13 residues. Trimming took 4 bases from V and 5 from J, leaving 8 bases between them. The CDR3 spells CATSEKVNNEQFF. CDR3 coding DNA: TGTGCCACCAGTGAAAAAGTGAACAATGAGCAGTTCTTC.

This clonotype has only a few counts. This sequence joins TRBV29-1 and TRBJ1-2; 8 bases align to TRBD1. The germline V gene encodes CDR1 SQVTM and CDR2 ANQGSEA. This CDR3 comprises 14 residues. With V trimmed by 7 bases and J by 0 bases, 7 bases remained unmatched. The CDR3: CSGIRQGSNYGYTF. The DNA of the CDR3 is TGCAGCGGAATTAGACAGGGGTCTAACTATGGCTACACCTTC. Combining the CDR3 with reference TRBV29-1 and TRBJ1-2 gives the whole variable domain SAVISQKPSRDICQRGTSLTIQCQVDSQVTMMFWYRQQPGQSLTLIATANQGSEATYESGFVIDKFPISRPNLTFSTLTVSNMSPEDSSIYLCSGIRQGSNYGYTFGSGTRLTVV.

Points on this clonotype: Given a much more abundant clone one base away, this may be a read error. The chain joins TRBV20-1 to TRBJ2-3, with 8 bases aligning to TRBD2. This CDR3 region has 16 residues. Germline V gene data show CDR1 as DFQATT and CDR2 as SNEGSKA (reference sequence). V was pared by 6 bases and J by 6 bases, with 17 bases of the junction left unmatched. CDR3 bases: TGCAGTGCCACAACCCCGGGACTAGTAGGTCGCGATACGCAGTATTTT. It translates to CSATTPGLVGRDTQYF.

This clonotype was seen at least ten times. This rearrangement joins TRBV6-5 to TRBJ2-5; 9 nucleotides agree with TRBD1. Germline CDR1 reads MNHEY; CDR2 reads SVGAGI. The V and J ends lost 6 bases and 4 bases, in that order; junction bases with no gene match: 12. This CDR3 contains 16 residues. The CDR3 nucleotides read TGTGCCAGCAGCGCACGGACAGGGGCGAGTGGAGAGACCCAGTACTTC. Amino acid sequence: CASSARTGASGETQYF.

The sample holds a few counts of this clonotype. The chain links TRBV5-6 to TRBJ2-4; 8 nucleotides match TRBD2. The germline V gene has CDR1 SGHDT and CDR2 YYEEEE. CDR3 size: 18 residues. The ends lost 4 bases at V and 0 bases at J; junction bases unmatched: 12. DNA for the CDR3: TGTGCCAGCAGCCCGGGACTAGGGGGATCGATAGCCAAAAACATTCAGTACTTC. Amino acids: CASSPGLGGSIAKNIQYF.